The clone carrying this T cell receptor beta chain is labeled as medium-sized. Its antigen is still unknown. The TCR beta CDR3 region was amplified from genomic DNA, with two rounds of multiplex PCR being used for the amplification. For every TRBV and TRBJ gene, a specific primer was used in first-round PCR. TCRdb re-called the multiplex PCR reads through MiXCR, storing one row per CDR3 protein. The repertoire holds some 15,000 distinct CDR3 sequences, 30% seen once, with 13% in the top ten. The sample belongs to a study of prognosis after radiotherapy for stage I lung cancer. Study background: Every patient with non-small cell lung cancer was judged medically inoperable. Broader study findings: Patients with metastases reportedly showed TRBV and TRBJ gene usage that differed from patients without metastases.

All patients showed node-negative disease on CT and PET/CT and lacked prior chemotherapy, radiotherapy or other malignancies. At both of two time points, about 6 milliliters of peripheral blood were drawn. This CDR3 spans 18 amino acids. Looked up from germline, CDR1 is MRHNA and CDR2 is SNTAGT. The V gene end was trimmed by 6 bases and the J gene end by 4 bases; junction bases not matched to a gene: 16. This material consisted of PBMCs, taken before or after stereotactic body radiation therapy (not recorded which). V usage is TRBV6-4 and J usage is TRBJ1-2, with TRBD1 matching over 11 bases. The sequence was collected from a donor over 45 with non-small cell lung cancer. CDR3 region: CASRRDRGDRALLYGYTF. In DNA, the CDR3 is TGTGCCAGCAGACGGGACAGGGGGGACCGTGCCCTACTCTATGGCTACACCTTC.